The next 13 T cell receptor beta chains were all read from a single sample in a study of blood T cell repertoires in COVID-19. Repertoires were generated with immunoSEQ multiplex PCR, while TCRdb's copy carries only in-frame clones and drops some. In the table there are under 200,000 clones, around 74% of which are singletons. The sample was peripheral blood. These receptor sequences come from a man aged 65 to 85 with acute or convalescent COVID-19.

The chain uses TRBV18 and TRBJ1-3; D is ambiguous. The germline V gene encodes CDR1 KGHSH and CDR2 LQKENI. Trimming cost V 0 bases and J 1 base, with 7 bases left between them. The CDR3 runs 15 residues. The chain's CDR3 is CASSPPAGSGNTIYF. The CDR3 region has the DNA TGTGCCAGCTCACCACCGGCCGGGTCTGGAAACACCATATATTTT.

As regards this clone: Other DNA sequences in this specimen translate into the identical CDR3. V and J are TRBV20-1 and TRBJ2-3; 10 bases map to TRBD2. The germline V gene has CDR1 DFQATT and CDR2 SNEGSKA (reference sequence). The CDR3 runs 15 residues. V gave up 3 bases and J gave up 1 base; unmatched junction bases: 4. CDR3: CSASRLAGGTDTQYF. The DNA for the CDR3 is TGCAGTGCTAGTCGGCTAGCGGGAGGCACAGATACGCAGTATTTT.

The chain links TRBV20-1 to TRBJ1-1, with 8 nucleotides matching TRBD1. The junction had 5 bases not matched to a gene; V was cut back by 3 bases and J by 5 bases. This CDR3 is 13 amino acids long. CDR1 is DFQATT, CDR2 SNEGSKA, per germline (reference sequence). CDR3 nucleotide sequence: TGCAGTGCTAGTCGGAACAGGGGGACTGAAGCTTTCTTT. As protein: CSASRNRGTEAFF.

This clone occurred a few times. The chain uses TRBV7-9 and TRBJ2-1, with D perhaps matching TRBD2 (6 bases). The CDR3 has 13 amino acids. Trimming took 1 base from V and 10 from J, leaving 11 bases between them. Germline CDR1 SEHNR, CDR2 FQNEAQ (reference sequence). The CDR3 here is CASSLVVRGEQFF. The CDR3 coding sequence is TGTGCCAGCAGCTTAGTAGTTCGGGGGGAGCAGTTCTTC.

The J gene is TRBJ2-5, the V gene TRBV18; 12 nucleotides agree with TRBD1. The CDR3 spans 15 residues. The germline gives CDR1 KGHSH, CDR2 LQKENI. V lost 5 bases and J lost 5; bases outside the gene matches: 6. This chain's CDR3 is CASSIGTGGSETQYF. The CDR3 nucleotides are TGTGCCAGCTCAATCGGGACAGGGGGCTCGGAGACCCAGTACTTC.

In regard to this clone: Other nucleotide sequences in the sample specify the same CDR3. J is TRBJ2-1 and V is TRBV14; perhaps TRBD2 as D (6 bases). V lost 1 base, J lost 7 bases, and 8 bases lay in between. Germline V gives CDR1 SGHDN, CDR2 FVKESK. The CDR3 has 13 amino acids. The chain's CDR3 is CASSQVRGNEQFF. CDR3 sequence (DNA): TGTGCCAGCAGCCAAGTTCGGGGGAATGAGCAGTTCTTC. Full variable domain (remainder filled in from reference TRBV14 and TRBJ2-1): EAGVTQFPSHSVIEKGQTVTLRCDPISGHDNLYWYRRVMGKEIKFLLHFVKESKQDESGMPNNRFLAERTGGTYSTLKVQPAELEDSGVYFCASSQVRGNEQFFGPGTRLTVL.

CDR3 residues: CASRGRPNEKLFF. CDR3 coding DNA: TGCGCCAGCAGGGGCCGGCCTAATGAAAAACTGTTTTTT. The rearrangement uses TRBV10-2 and TRBJ1-4; D unclear. V lost 6 bases and J lost 3, with 8 bases in between. This CDR3 contains 13 residues. Germline values: CDR1 WSHSY, CDR2 SAAADI.

The rearrangement uses TRBV19 and TRBJ2-1; 14 bases match TRBD2. Trimming removed 4 bases from V and 9 bases from J; junction bases left unmatched: 8. Germline V gives CDR1 LNHDA, CDR2 SQIVND (reference sequence). The CDR3 has 16 amino acids. CDR3 loop: CASSRGLAGGSSEQFF. Written as DNA, the CDR3 is TGTGCCAGTAGTAGAGGACTAGCGGGGGGATCTAGTGAGCAGTTCTTC.

The chain links TRBV19 to TRBJ2-7; TRBD1 matches 7 bases. The CDR3 spans 15 residues. J lost 4 bases, V lost 3 bases, and 9 bases had no gene match. Germline loops: CDR1 LNHDA, CDR2 SQIVND (reference sequence). DNA for the CDR3: TGTGCCAGTAGTATGACCCGACAGGGTAGTTACGAGCAGTACTTC. This gives the protein CASSMTRQGSYEQYF.

This chain uses TRBV19 with TRBJ2-1; no clear D gene. CDR1 and CDR2 from the germline V gene are LNHDA and SQIVND (reference sequence). The CDR3 has 11 residues. Trimming stripped 6 bases from V and 7 bases from J, with 7 bases between. The CDR3 loop is CASRRGNEQFF. CDR3 sequence (DNA): TGTGCCAGTAGACGAGGAAATGAGCAGTTCTTC.

The J gene is TRBJ1-5, the V gene TRBV12-5; TRBD1 might be the D (6 bases). Germline V CDR1 and CDR2: LGHNT, FRNRAP. The germline V and J ends were trimmed by 6 bases and 0 bases, with 18 bases remaining between them. The length of the CDR3 is 17 residues. CDR3 DNA: TGTGCTAGTGGACCTTGGGGGCAAGCCTATAGCAATCAGCCCCAGCATTTT. It translates to CASGPWGQAYSNQPQHF. The full variable domain, completed using reference TRBV12-5 and TRBJ1-5, is DARVTQTPRHKVTEMGQEVTMRCQPILGHNTVFWYRQTMMQGLELLAYFRNRAPLDDSGMPKDRFSAEMPDATLATLKIQPSEPRDSAVYFCASGPWGQAYSNQPQHFGDGTRLSIL.

V gene TRBV25-1 combines with J gene TRBJ2-3; D not certain. V gave up 4 bases and J gave up 0 bases, with 8 bases separating them. The CDR3 spans 14 residues. The germline V gene has CDR1 MGHDK and CDR2 SYGVNS. The CDR3 bases are TGTGCCAGCAGTGCTTCCGGGAGCACAGATACGCAGTATTTT. Translating gives CASSASGSTDTQYF. Combining the CDR3 with reference TRBV25-1 and TRBJ2-3 gives the whole variable domain EADIYQTPRYLVIGTGKKITLECSQTMGHDKMYWYQQDPGMELHLIHYSYGVNSTEKGDLSSESTVSRIRTEHFPLTLESARPSHTSQYLCASSASGSTDTQYFGPGTRLTVL.

This clone has only a few counts. This rearrangement joins TRBV11-3 to TRBJ1-1; no reliable D call. CDR1 and CDR2 from the germline V gene are SGHNT and YENEEA. The V and J ends lost 3 bases and 1 base respectively, with 15 bases between them. The CDR3 covers 16 residues. CDR3 region: CASSFGIRTRNTEAFF. As DNA, the CDR3 is TGTGCCAGCAGCTTCGGGATAAGAACGAGGAACACTGAAGCTTTCTTT.